This T cell receptor beta chain was documented in a study of blood T cell repertoires in COVID-19. Across the whole study: T cells, B-cell-depleted T cells, or PBMCs provided the cDNA or gDNA that served as material.

Repertoires were generated with immunoSEQ multiplex PCR, while TCRdb's copy carries only in-frame clones and drops some. Of a few hundred thousand clones listed, around 87% are singletons. Participant ages covered about 18 to 89 years across about 25 US areas. Cohorts were assigned according to the clinical history that participants reported. Recovered participants had two consecutive negative NP/OP PCR tests, healthcare professional clearance, or symptom resolution. This receptor was taken from a man aged 25-45 years who had recovered from COVID-19. The sample taken for sequencing was PBMCs or T cells enriched from blood (not recorded which).

The CDR3 nucleotides read TGTGCCATCAGTGGGTCGACAGGGGATGATTCACCCCTCCACTTT. Protein: CAISGSTGDDSPLHF. The chain employs TRBV10-3 and TRBJ1-6; 8 bases are a match to TRBD1. With V trimmed by 4 bases and J by 8 bases, 7 bases remained unmatched. The germline V gene encodes CDR1 ENHRY and CDR2 SYGVKD. This CDR3 has 15 amino acids.